A single sample is the source of the 5 T cell receptor beta chains below, sequenced in a study of cytomegalovirus exposure and HLA in healthy donors. The PCR ran on 60 Vbeta and 13 Jbeta primers. Profiled with immunoSEQ multiplex PCR; TCRdb holds only in-frame clones, not every one. Among some 110,000 clones listed, 78% were seen once. The specimen sequenced was PBMCs. The receptors here all came from a male donor in good health and CMV-seronegative.

The chain carries TRBV7-3 and TRBJ2-7, with D tentatively TRBD1 (5 bases). Germline CDR1 SGHTA, CDR2 FQGTGA. The V end lost 5 bases, the J end lost 6 bases, and 14 bases lay between the germline ends. The CDR3 covers 13 residues. CDR3 bases: TGTGCCAGCAGCGACCAGGGAACGAGCGAGCAGTACTTC. It yields the protein CASSDQGTSEQYF. Drawing the rest from reference TRBV7-3 and TRBJ2-7, the complete variable domain is GAGVSQTPSNKVTEKGKYVELRCDPISGHTALYWYRQSLGQGPEFLIYFQGTGAADDSGLPNDRFFAVRPEGSVSTLKIQRTERGDSAVYLCASSDQGTSEQYFGPGTRLTVT.

The chain is built from TRBV9 and TRBJ2-5, with a weak D call TRBD2 (6 bases). TRBJ2-7 matches the DNA end more closely, so the J call is doubtful. The CDR3 runs to 14 residues. CDR1 SGDLS and CDR2 YYNGEE come from the germline V gene. CDR3 sequence: CASSPRLGGYEQYF. CDR3 DNA: TGTGCCAGCAGCCCTCGACTAGGAGGCTACGAGCAGTACTTC.

The chain employs TRBV28 and TRBJ1-5, with 7 bases lining up with TRBD1. Germline V gene data show CDR1 as MDHEN and CDR2 as SYDVKM. J was trimmed by 7 bases and V by 7 bases; bases with no gene match: 10. The CDR3 runs 14 residues. The CDR3 bases are TGTGCCAGCACCGAGACAGGGCGGAGACAGCCCCAGCATTTT. It translates to CASTETGRRQPQHF.

CDR3 DNA sequence: TGTGCCAGCAGCCTTTGGGGACTAGCGGGAGACAATGAGCAGTTCTTC. It yields the protein CASSLWGLAGDNEQFF. V usage is TRBV16 and J usage is TRBJ2-1; 14 bases match TRBD2. V shed 4 bases and J 5 bases; nucleotides not matched to a gene: 4. CDR1 is KGHSY, CDR2 FQNENV, per germline. CDR3 length equals 16 residues.

This CDR3 reads CASSKGVGETQYF. DNA for the CDR3: TGTGCCAGCAGCAAAGGGGTGGGGGAGACCCAGTACTTC. The rearrangement joins TRBV11-3 to TRBJ2-5, with a possible D match to TRBD1 (5 bases). The CDR3 covers 13 residues. CDR1 and CDR2 from the germline V gene are SGHNT and YENEEA. Trimming took 5 bases from V and 5 from J, leaving 12 bases between them.